One and the same sample provided the 27 T cell receptor beta chains below, sequenced in a study of PD-1 blockade in classical Hodgkin lymphoma (dated by TCRdb to 2020 to 2021). Libraries were made using the immunoSEQ multiplex PCR assay. Entries here come from immuneACCESS through TCRdb and include only in-frame sequences with V and J called. Some clones fail to appear in such tables; in the studies checked, an unresolved V gene covers under half of the shortfall, and the cause of the remainder is unknown. This sample is represented by 15,000 to 25,000 clones; around 82% of them were singletons. The ten most abundant clones make up approximately 20% of the sample. The time point label, as the study defines it: cycle 4 day 1 (C4D1), after more than 5 weeks of nivolumab. Relapse after autologous stem cell transplantation had occurred in all trial patients, and cohorts A, B and C were distinguished by prior brentuximab vedotin exposure.

Sequencing used peripheral blood mononuclear cells (PBMCs), obtained before the fourth cycle of nivolumab. The receptor source for this set is a human donor with classical Hodgkin lymphoma.

The chain joins TRBV7-8 to TRBJ2-2, with unresolved D. The CDR3 is 13 residues long. The germline V gene has CDR1 SGHVS and CDR2 FQNEAQ. V lost 2 bases to trimming and J lost 9 bases, with 10 bases between them. The CDR3 bases are TGTGCCAGCAGCTTATCCCCTACCAGGGAGCTGTTTTTT. This gives the protein CASSLSPTRELFF.

About this clone itself: The sample contains more than one DNA sequence encoding this CDR3. The rearrangement uses TRBV9 and TRBJ2-2; D gene uncertain. V lost 0 bases and J lost 1, with 4 bases in between. Germline CDR1 SGDLS, CDR2 YYNGEE. The CDR3 is 14 amino acids. CDR3 sequence reads: CASSVGWNTGELFF. CDR3 DNA: TGTGCCAGCAGCGTAGGCTGGAACACCGGGGAGCTGTTTTTT.

The sample holds one count of this clone. The chain's CDR3 is CASSSTGTGLSYNEQFF. Here the CDR3 DNA reads TGTGCCAGCAGCTCAACCGGGACAGGCCTCTCCTACAATGAGCAGTTCTTC. The rearrangement links TRBV5-5 to TRBJ2-1; 8 bases fit TRBD1. The CDR3 spans 17 residues. Germline CDR1 and CDR2: SGHKS and YYEKEE (reference sequence). Unmatched junction bases numbered 8, after V lost 3 bases and J lost 0 bases.

This chain connects TRBV15 to TRBJ1-6; D gene ambiguous. V was pared by 7 bases and J by 3 bases, with 19 bases between. The germline V gene encodes CDR1 LNHNV and CDR2 YYDKDF (reference sequence). CDR3 length: 17 residues. The CDR3 DNA sequence: TGTGCCACCACGGTGGCAGGAGGGAATATCTATAATTCACCCCTCCACTTT. It translates to CATTVAGGNIYNSPLHF.

This clone is medium-sized in the sample. V is TRBV19 and J is TRBJ1-1; 8 nucleotides align to TRBD1. The CDR3 totals 15 residues. Germline-derived CDR1 and CDR2 are LNHDA and SQIVND (reference sequence). The trim removed 3 bases at V and 4 bases at J, leaving 7 bases unmatched. The CDR3 DNA reads TGTGCCAGTAGTATCTCACGGACAGGGCGCACTGAAGCTTTCTTT. It yields the protein CASSISRTGRTEAFF.

The rearrangement uses TRBV6-6 and TRBJ2-3; TRBD1 is a possible D gene (5 bases). This CDR3 has 14 residues. The ends were cut back, 2 bases at V and 6 bases at J, with 12 bases in the middle. Germline CDR1 MNHNY, CDR2 SVGAGI (reference sequence). CDR3 nucleotide sequence: TGTGCCAGCAGTTACGATGGGCAGGGCGATACGCAGTATTTT. Translated: CASSYDGQGDTQYF.

The J gene is TRBJ1-1, the V gene TRBV6-6, with TRBD1 as a possible D gene (6 bases). The germline V and J ends were trimmed by 2 bases and 6 bases, with 13 bases remaining between them. The CDR3 is 14 residues long. The V gene's germline CDR1 is MNHNY and CDR2 SVGAGI (reference sequence). This chain's CDR3 is CASSYTGRIAEAFF. As DNA, the CDR3 is TGTGCCAGCAGTTACACAGGGAGGATCGCTGAAGCTTTCTTT.

This chain connects TRBV27 to TRBJ2-2; D is perhaps TRBD2 (5 bases). Trimming cost V 1 base and J 6 bases, with 6 bases left between them. The germline CDR1 and CDR2 sequences are MNHEY and SMNVEV (reference sequence). This CDR3 is 13 amino acids long. Written as DNA, the CDR3 is TGTGCCAGCAGTTTATTCGGGGCCGGGGAGCTGTTTTTT. Amino acids: CASSLFGAGELFF.

J is TRBJ2-3 and V is TRBV5-1; D uncertain. Germline values: CDR1 SGHRS, CDR2 YFSETQ. The CDR3 is 14 amino acids. Between the trimmed V and J ends, which lost 3 bases and 2 bases, there was a span of 10 bases. CDR3 loop: CASSSGPPTDTQYF. CDR3 coding DNA: TGCGCCAGCAGCTCGGGTCCCCCCACAGATACGCAGTATTTT.

The chain couples TRBV19 to TRBJ2-7, with TRBD2 matching over 9 bases. Germline-derived CDR1 and CDR2 are LNHDA and SQIVND (reference sequence). Unmatched junction bases numbered 4, after V lost 2 bases and J lost 5 bases. The CDR3 runs 14 residues. CDR3 sequence: CASSILAGVHEQYF. CDR3 in DNA: TGTGCCAGTAGTATATTAGCGGGAGTCCACGAGCAGTACTTC.

The chain joins TRBV6-4 to TRBJ1-1; D is unresolved. This CDR3 has 13 residues. Trimming cost V 2 bases and J 1 base, with 5 bases left between them. CDR1 MRHNA and CDR2 SNTAGT come from the germline V gene. The CDR3 sequence is CASSDGRNTEAFF. CDR3 DNA sequence: TGTGCCAGCAGTGACGGGAGGAACACTGAAGCTTTCTTT.

This chain connects TRBV5-1 to TRBJ1-3; TRBD1 might be the D (6 bases). Germline V gene sequence: CDR1 SGHRS, CDR2 YFSETQ. The V end was cut by 4 bases, the J end by 0 bases, with 11 bases between. The CDR3 has 15 amino acids. CDR3 region: CASSPDRRSGNTIYF. In DNA form, the CDR3 reads TGCGCCAGCAGCCCGGACAGACGCTCTGGAAACACCATATATTTT.

This chain uses TRBV14 with TRBJ2-5; D possibly corresponds to TRBD1 (5 bases). The J call is in doubt because the DNA end fits TRBJ2-7 better. The germline V gene encodes CDR1 SGHDN and CDR2 FVKESK. The CDR3 consists of 14 residues. The CDR3 region has the DNA TGTGCCAGCAGCCAAGGGCAGGGTTTCGACGAGCAGTACTTC. Protein sequence: CASSQGQGFDEQYF.

V is TRBV7-8 and J is TRBJ2-3; no firm D call. The CDR3 extends over 15 amino acids. The germline V gene encodes CDR1 SGHVS and CDR2 FQNEAQ. Trimming took off 5 bases at V and 0 bases at J, with 12 bases between the two ends. CDR3 protein: CASSPRAISTDTQYF. CDR3 nucleotide sequence: TGTGCCAGCAGCCCAAGGGCCATTAGCACAGATACGCAGTATTTT.

A remark on this clone: The same CDR3 arises from other DNA sequences in this sample as well. This chain uses TRBV6-1 with TRBJ2-3; D remains ambiguous. V was pared by 1 base and J by 3 bases, with 5 bases between. The germline gives CDR1 MNHNS, CDR2 SASEGT. The CDR3 length is 13 residues. The CDR3 nucleotides read TGTGCCAGCAGTGAAGTGTTTACAGATACGCAGTATTTT. It codes for CASSEVFTDTQYF.

The chain recombines TRBV18 with TRBJ1-1; maybe TRBD1 (6 bases). Trimming left V 2 bases short and J 4 bases short, with 11 bases between. Per the germline V gene, CDR1 is KGHSH and CDR2 is LQKENI. This CDR3 is 14 amino acids long. In DNA, the CDR3 is TGTGCCAGCTCACCAATTTCGACAGGCACTGAAGCTTTCTTT. Translated: CASSPISTGTEAFF. The whole variable domain, filled in from reference TRBV18 and TRBJ1-1, reads NAGVMQNPRHLVRRRGQEARLRCSPMKGHSHVYWYRQLPEEGLKFMVYLQKENIIDESGMPKERFSAEFPKEGPSILRIQQVVRGDSAAYFCASSPISTGTEAFFGQGTRLTVV.

Comment on this clone: One end of the junction does not line up with germline, which may come from a read error. The rearrangement links TRBV18 to TRBJ2-1; a weak D match, TRBD2 (6 bases). In germline, CDR1 is KGHSH, CDR2 LQKENI. The CDR3 loop spans 14 amino acids. The CDR3 DNA reads as TGTGCCACCTCAAGGCGGGGCCCCTACAATGAGCAGTTCTTC. Translated, it gives CATSRRGPYNEQFF.

This rearrangement joins TRBV25-1 to TRBJ2-5, with 7 bases lining up with TRBD1. J lost 5 bases, V lost 3 bases, and 9 bases had no gene match. This CDR3 contains 15 residues. CDR1 and CDR2 from the germline V gene are MGHDK and SYGVNS. The CDR3 DNA reads as TGTGCCAGCAGTGATACCGGGACAGCCCACGAGACCCAGTACTTC. Translated, it gives CASSDTGTAHETQYF.

The rearrangement joins TRBV19 to TRBJ2-6, with D unresolved. The CDR3 runs 16 residues. Germline assignment: CDR1 LNHDA and CDR2 SQIVND (reference sequence). Trimming removed 2 bases from V and 0 bases from J, with 8 bases in between. Here the CDR3 DNA reads TGTGCCAGTAGTATAACCCAGAGCTCTGGGGCCAACGTCCTGACTTTC. Translation gives CASSITQSSGANVLTF.

The chain couples TRBV30 to TRBJ2-7; 7 bases are shared with TRBD2. The J segment lost 2 bases and the V segment lost 4 bases, leaving 11 bases of the junction unmatched. The CDR3 contains 15 residues. Per germline, CDR1 GTSNPN and CDR2 SVGIG (reference sequence). The CDR3 nucleotides read TGTGCCTGGAAAACCCCCGGGACTATACCCTACGAGCAGTACTTC. Protein product: CAWKTPGTIPYEQYF.

This clone appeared once. The chain recombines TRBV11-2 with TRBJ2-1; the D is unclear. Per the germline V gene, CDR1 is SGHAT and CDR2 is FQNNGV. The CDR3 consists of 18 residues. V dropped 4 bases and J dropped 6 bases, with 25 bases sitting between them. The CDR3 coding sequence is TGTGCCAGCAGCTCCTATTCATTGAGGACCGCCTTACTCAATGAGCAGTTCTTC. It is translated as CASSSYSLRTALLNEQFF.

The CDR3 coding sequence is TGTGCCAGCAGTTCGCCGTCCGGGTTTGCCTTGGATACGCAGTATTTT. Translated: CASSSPSGFALDTQYF. The V and J genes are TRBV27 and TRBJ2-3; D is undetermined. Trimming removed 4 bases from V and 6 bases from J, with 20 bases in between. The length of the CDR3 is 16 residues. Germline lookup yields CDR1 MNHEY and CDR2 SMNVEV (reference sequence).

The rearrangement links TRBV7-2 to TRBJ1-1; D gene unclear. The V and J ends lost 2 bases and 0 bases respectively, with 7 bases between them. This CDR3 region has 14 residues. Per the germline V gene, CDR1 is SGHTA and CDR2 is FQGNSA. In DNA, the CDR3 is TGTGCCAGCAGCTTACTTGGGATGAACACTGAAGCTTTCTTT. Encoded protein: CASSLLGMNTEAFF.

This clone was counted a few times. The chain links TRBV7-6 to TRBJ1-1, with 11 nucleotides matching TRBD1. The junction had 6 bases not matched to a gene; V was cut back by 1 base and J by 2 bases. Germline CDR1 and CDR2: SGHVS and FNYEAQ. The CDR3 covers 17 residues. The CDR3 loop is CASSLGTGGGGNTEAFF. Here the CDR3 DNA reads TGTGCCAGCAGCTTAGGGACAGGGGGCGGAGGTAACACTGAAGCTTTCTTT.

This clone occurred a few times. V is TRBV19 and J is TRBJ1-6; no clear D gene. This CDR3 has 14 residues. Germline V gives CDR1 LNHDA, CDR2 SQIVND (reference sequence). Trimming shortened V by 3 bases and J by 8 bases, and 11 bases separated the two germline ends. CDR3 in DNA: TGTGCCAGTAGTATCCGCGGGGTTGATTCACCCCTCCACTTT. Translating it yields CASSIRGVDSPLHF.

This sequence joins TRBV7-2 and TRBJ1-4; D uncertain. Trimming pared 4 bases from V and 0 bases from J, leaving 9 bases between. This CDR3 contains 15 residues. CDR1 SGHTA and CDR2 FQGNSA come from the germline V gene. CDR3 residues: CASSSQVATNEKLFF. The CDR3 DNA follows: TGTGCCAGCAGCTCCCAGGTTGCAACTAATGAAAAACTGTTTTTT.

Only a few counts were recorded for this clone. The rearrangement joins TRBV13 to TRBJ2-1; D possibly corresponds to TRBD2 (5 bases). CDR1 PRHDT and CDR2 FYEKMQ come from the germline V gene (reference sequence). The CDR3 has 14 residues. V lost 2 bases, J lost 7 bases, and 12 bases lay in between. The CDR3 sequence is CASSLHTGLNEQFF. The DNA for the CDR3 is TGTGCCAGCAGCTTACATACGGGGTTGAATGAGCAGTTCTTC.